Shown below are 3 T cell receptor beta chains from a single sample sequenced in a study of cytomegalovirus exposure and HLA in healthy donors. Libraries were prepared by immunoSEQ multiplex PCR; TCRdb keeps only in-frame clonotypes and omits some of them. The table records about 150,000 clones, around 84% of them present only once. Sequences were obtained from PBMCs. These TCRs come from a human donor in good health.

The chain employs TRBV28 and TRBJ1-1; a weak D match, TRBD1 (5 bases). The germline V and J ends were trimmed by 5 bases and 1 base, with 20 bases remaining between them. The CDR3 is 17 amino acids. Germline loops: CDR1 MDHEN, CDR2 SYDVKM. CDR3 DNA sequence: TGTGCCAGCAGTCGAAGGCCGAATGGGGGGGAGAACACTGAAGCTTTCTTT. It specifies CASSRRPNGGENTEAFF.

CDR3 nucleotide sequence: TGCGCCAGCAGCTTCTACGCGAACACCGGGGAGCTGTTTTTT. The encoded protein is CASSFYANTGELFF. This chain links TRBV5-1 with TRBJ2-2; D is uncertain. V shed 2 bases and J shed 0 bases, with 5 bases lying between them. CDR1 and CDR2 (germline): SGHRS, YFSETQ. The CDR3 consists of 14 residues.

The chain carries TRBV10-3 and TRBJ2-3; 9 positions agree with TRBD1. CDR1 ENHRY and CDR2 SYGVKD come from the germline V gene. V shed 6 bases and J 5 bases; nucleotides not matched to a gene: 6. This CDR3 comprises 14 residues. DNA of the CDR3: TGTGCCATCAGGGCGGACAGGGGAAGAGATACGCAGTATTTT. Residues: CAIRADRGRDTQYF.